Included here is one TCR beta chain sequence, with context. This clonotype was detected many times. Its cognate antigen has yet to be identified. No base-level quality is on record; no much larger clone is a single base apart. The sample originates from a study of T cells in Graves' hyperthyroidism and ophthalmopathy (dated by TCRdb to between 2017 and 2020). Background for the entire study: Peripheral blood was sampled at the time of initial diagnosis, prior to any treatment. To identify TCR V-J signatures that set the groups apart, the researchers used a discovery cohort of about a hundred patients, made up of 43 with Graves' ophthalmopathy and about 55 with stable Graves' hyperthyroidism. Prospective prediction of ophthalmopathy was tested in an independent validation cohort of fewer than 20 hyperthyroidism patients and some 17 patients who later progressed to ophthalmopathy. The approximately 100 discovery patients were randomly divided into training and test sets at a 7:3 ratio. Thyroid tissue and blood T-cell repertoires from about six Graves' hyperthyroidism patients were also compared in the study. Once sampling was done, hyperthyroidism patients were given methimazole at a starting dose of 30 mg daily, whereas ophthalmopathy patients were given high-dose intravenous methylprednisolone. TCR Vbeta CDR3 sequencing of fewer than 150 peripheral blood samples (roughly 41 ophthalmopathy, 70 to 85 hyperthyroidism and 17 progressor patients) is reported in the paper. Summary of the overall study and its limitations: Most expanded thyroid clonotypes (frequency above 0.001) were also detected in blood, a finding suggesting that blood repertoires may reflect thyroid immune responses. In validation, the model predicted progression to ophthalmopathy a median of roughly six months before onset, with about 67% sensitivity and almost 75% specificity. Sample size was not statistically predetermined, and investigators were not blinded to group allocation. A model built on a 13 V-J signature distinguished ophthalmopathy from stable hyperthyroidism, reaching 87.88% sensitivity and about 81% specificity in cross-validation and 80%/75% in testing.

A patient counted as having stable Graves' hyperthyroidism if no progression to ophthalmopathy occurred over 18 months of follow-up. Hyperthyroidism patients were newly diagnosed, had a disease duration of under 2 months, and were aged 18 to 65 years. Any patient with an uncontrolled infection, another autoimmune disease, pregnancy or lactation was excluded. Diagnoses were established on the basis of clinical symptoms, serum thyroxine and TRAb, thyroid ultrasound, and orbital computed tomography. Ficoll-Paque density gradient centrifugation was used to isolate PBMCs from 9.5 to 10 ml of fresh peripheral blood. Total RNA was extracted using Trizol reagent, and RNA quality was assessed on an Agilent 2100 Bioanalyzer. Taken from cysteine to phenylalanine, the CDR3 has 15 residues. Only the CDR3 part of the read is kept: 45 bases, read in frame from the first base. V lost 6 bases and J lost 3 bases; the stretch between them is 14 bases long. The germline V gene (reference sequence) yields SEHNR for CDR1 and FQNEAQ for CDR2.

Amplification of TCR beta CDR3 regions was carried out from RNA transcripts. The first round of RT-PCR for the TCR CDR3 was performed with the HTBI primer set and the Qiagen OneStep RT-PCR kit. The libraries were constructed in a second round of multiplex PCR and then size-selected and purified. Paired-end sequencing of the libraries was performed with 100 bp reads on an Illumina HiSeq2000. The paper's data handling went like this. SOAPnuke was used to process the raw data, removing reads that contained adapters or uncalled bases, had a mean Phred below 15, or lacked an exact match to the constant primer or identifier. High-quality paired reads were merged with COPE v1.2.5, and unique nucleotide sequences were defined as clonotypes. Clonotypes were aligned to IMGT TRBV, TRBD and TRBJ reference segments using MiTCR v1.1. The analysis included only V-J combinations with a frequency above 0.0001, which together covered roughly 99% of the repertoires. The TCS score was defined as the ratio of F50 (clonal expansion) to E x V (chaos), calculated using BLOSUM62-based TCRdist between CDR3 peptides within each V-J. Welch's t-statistics and random forest reduced 500 to 550 V-J features to 13, which were used in a naive Bayes classifier (R e1071). The public sequencing data were trimmed at Q25 with fastp and processed into clonotypes with MiXCR by TCRdb, which kept only in-frame beta chains. Each record represents a unique CDR3 protein, reported with the most common genes and DNA among its rows. TCRdb's processing, not the authors' own work, is the source of the V and J calls. The sample table shows about 360,000 distinct CDR3 sequences, and over 10% are seen once. The ten largest clones add up to around a tenth of the sample.

The clonotype was recovered from a woman aged 18-29 years with Graves' hyperthyroidism. The sequence is built from TRBV7-9 and TRBJ2-2, with the D gene tentatively TRBD1 or TRBD2, based on 6 matching bases in each. The sequenced sample consisted of blood. CDR3 sequence: CASRWGAPDTGELFF. The sequence in DNA is TGTGCCAGCAGATGGGGGGCACCGGACACCGGGGAGCTGTTTTTT.